The T cell receptor (beta chain) described here comes from a study of CD4+ T cells in melanoma. Study-wide results and limits: CD8+ T cell, macrophage and B cell function reportedly correlated with neoantigen-specific CD4+ T cells. In melanoma, neoantigen-specific CD4+ T cells reportedly differed in differentiation state.

Measured with immunoSEQ multiplex PCR; TCRdb has only the in-frame clones, and not every one. The repertoire consists of around 50,000 clones, with about 91% occurring once and the leading ten covering approximately 12%. This clone was detected once. Its antigen is as yet unknown. The germline gives CDR1 SGHAT, CDR2 FQDESV (reference sequence). The CDR3 extends over 14 amino acids. The germline V and J ends were trimmed by 0 bases and 5 bases, with 11 bases remaining between them. The sample comprised peripheral blood. This clonotype was obtained from a human donor with melanoma. The V and J genes are TRBV11-1 and TRBJ2-7, with D tentatively TRBD1 (6 bases). In DNA, the CDR3 is TGTGCCAGCAGCTTAGCAGGTTGGGGGCACGAGCAGTACTTC. It translates to CASSLAGWGHEQYF.